These T cell receptor beta chains were read from a single sample in a study of OX40 agonist ivuxolimab in advanced cancers. Assay: immunoSEQ multiplex PCR; the TCRdb copy retains only in-frame clones and omits some. Among approximately 100,000 clones, 85% to 90% were seen once, and the ten largest hold around 0.76%. Sequencing was performed on CD4+ or CD8+ T cells sorted from blood, taken in a trial of the OX40 agonist ivuxolimab. All receptors derive from an adult with an advanced solid tumor such as melanoma, head and neck, liver or kidney cancer. Both conserved end residues are trimmed from each CDR3. Clone size is stated in some rows and not others, as once, few, many or a class when expanded.

>.|TRBJ2-5|12|TRBV29-1
SAALGTGQETQY
>.|TRBJ2-7|12|TRBV18
ASSPGPRVGEQY
>.|TRBJ1-1|11|TRBV19
ASSDRVNTEAF
>.|TRBJ2-7|12|TRBV4-3
ASSQNLQGSEQY
>few|TRBJ1-4|10|TRBV29-1
SVGFRGEKLF
>.|TRBJ1-1|14|TRBV15
ATSRGPQGANTEAF
>.|TRBJ1-1|12|TRBV5-5
ASSLDIYGLGAF
>.|TRBJ2-1|12|TRBV6-5
ASSYSGGNNEQF
>.|TRBJ2-1|14|TRBV27
ASRTLAGGGYNEQF
>.|TRBJ2-3|11|TRBV6-6
ASQSEGTDTQY
>.|TRBJ2-1|12|TRBV10-2
ASSRLEIPNEQF
>.|TRBJ2-3|12|TRBV7-6
ASSLALSSDTQY
>.|TRBJ1-1|12|TRBV6-1
ASSAHQGNTEAF
>.|TRBJ2-5|13|TRBV11-3
ASSLEGGLQETQY
>.|TRBJ2-7|11|TRBV7-2
ASSQRTIYEQY
>.|TRBJ2-2|16|TRBV4-1
ASSQAGGGGQNTGELF
>.|TRBJ1-3|14|TRBV7-8
ASSFMSPGYGNTIY
>.|TRBJ2-2|12|TRBV2
ASRGPLDTGELF
>.|TRBJ2-6|20|TRBV28
ASSFSSTGTGGHPTGANVLT
>.|TRBJ1-5|13|TRBV7-2
ASSPGTGADQPQH
>.|TRBJ1-2|11|TRBV28
ASSLLGPYGYT
>.|TRBJ2-1|15|TRBV21-1
ASSKLLDRPRGIEQF
>.|TRBJ2-2|11|TRBV7-7
ASSDRGRGELF
>.|TRBJ2-7|14|TRBV4-2
ASSQAPFEGGFEQY